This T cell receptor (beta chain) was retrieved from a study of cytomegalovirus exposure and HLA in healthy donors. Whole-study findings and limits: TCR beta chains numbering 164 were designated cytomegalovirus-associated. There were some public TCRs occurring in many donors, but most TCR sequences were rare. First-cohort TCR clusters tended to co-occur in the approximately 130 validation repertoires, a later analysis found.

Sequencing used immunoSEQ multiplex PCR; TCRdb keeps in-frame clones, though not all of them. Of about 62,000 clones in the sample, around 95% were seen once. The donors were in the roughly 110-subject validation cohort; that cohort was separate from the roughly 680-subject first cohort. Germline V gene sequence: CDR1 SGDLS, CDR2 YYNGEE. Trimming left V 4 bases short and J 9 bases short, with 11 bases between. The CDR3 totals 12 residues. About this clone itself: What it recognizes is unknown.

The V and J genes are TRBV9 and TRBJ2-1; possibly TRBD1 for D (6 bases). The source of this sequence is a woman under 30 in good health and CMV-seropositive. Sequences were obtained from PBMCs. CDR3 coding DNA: TGTGCCAGCAGCACGGGACAAGGTGAGCAGTTCTTC. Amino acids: CASSTGQGEQFF.